This record covers a single T cell receptor (beta chain). Its target is unknown. The sample belongs to a study of T cell clones after liver transplantation. Study results and caveats: Circulating graft-donor-reactive CD4 TCRbeta sequences fell significantly post-transplant in 5 of 8 subjects.

Libraries were prepared by immunoSEQ multiplex PCR; TCRdb keeps only in-frame clonotypes and omits some of them. This table holds around 70,000 clones, 92% found once. This receptor was obtained from a human patient who received a liver transplant. Some T cells here may be from the graft donor. The sample was CD4+ T cells from blood, taken less than 27 months after liver transplant.

This CDR3 reads CASSRNGDQPQHF. CDR3 bases: TGTGCCAGCAGTCGGAACGGGGATCAGCCCCAGCATTTT. The chain uses TRBV6-6 and TRBJ1-5; D uncertain. CDR1 and CDR2 from the germline V gene are MNHNY and SVGAGI (reference sequence). With 5 bases removed from V and 5 bases from J, the gap between germline ends came to 10 bases. The CDR3 runs to 13 residues.